The next 21 T cell receptor beta chains were all read from a single sample in a study of shared clonotypes between healthy human individuals. The data were produced by immunoSEQ multiplex PCR, yet TCRdb's version contains in-frame clones alone and is incomplete. The sample includes about 610,000 clones, more than 95% seen only once; the top ten take about 0.057%. The sequenced sample was naive CD4+ T cells sorted from blood. As for subset: CD45RA+ positively selected. The receptors derive from a woman aged 25-40 years in good health.

This chain joins TRBV4-1 and TRBJ2-3; 7 bases are a match to TRBD2. This CDR3 region has 15 residues. The germline gives CDR1 MGHRA, CDR2 YSYEKL. V lost 8 bases to trimming and J lost 2 bases; unmatched junction nucleotides: 10. The DNA of the CDR3 is TGCGCCAGCCGGCGGGAGTCGGACTTCACAGATACGCAGTATTTT. Amino acids: CASRRESDFTDTQYF.

The chain has TRBV9 and TRBJ2-1, with 10 positions matching TRBD2. The CDR3 has 15 amino acids. Germline CDR1 and CDR2: SGDLS and YYNGEE. V was pared by 1 base and J by 2 bases, with 0 bases of the junction left unmatched. CDR3 loop: CASSVTSGTYNEQFF. CDR3 DNA: TGTGCCAGCAGCGTAACTAGCGGGACCTACAATGAGCAGTTCTTC.

The chain carries TRBV11-1 and TRBJ1-1; 7 bases align to TRBD1. This CDR3 spans 13 amino acids. J lost 4 bases, V lost 5 bases, and 4 bases had no gene match. Germline V lookup: CDR1 SGHAT, CDR2 FQDESV (reference sequence). CDR3 amino acids: CASSQGGGTEAFF. For the CDR3, the DNA is TGTGCCAGCAGCCAGGGGGGGGGCACTGAAGCTTTCTTT.

The V gene is TRBV28, the J gene TRBJ1-3, with TRBD1 matching over 9 bases. CDR3 length: 16 amino acids. Looked up from germline, CDR1 is MDHEN and CDR2 is SYDVKM. V dropped 6 bases and J dropped 4; count of bases not matched to a gene: 10. The CDR3 region is CASSTRGTGRGNTIYF. The CDR3 nucleotides read TGTGCCAGCAGCACGCGGGGGACAGGGAGAGGAAACACCATATATTTT. The full variable domain, completed using reference TRBV28 and TRBJ1-3, is DVKVTQSSRYLVKRTGEKVFLECVQDMDHENMFWYRQDPGLGLRLIYFSYDVKMKEKGDIPEGYSVSREKKERFSLILESASTNQTSMYLCASSTRGTGRGNTIYFGEGSWLTVV.

The rearrangement joins TRBV7-7 to TRBJ2-7; D is undetermined. The V end lost 4 bases, the J end lost 5 bases, and 12 bases lay between the germline ends. CDR1 and CDR2 from the germline V gene are SSHAT and FNYEAQ (reference sequence). The CDR3 has 13 residues. The CDR3 nucleotides are TGTGCCAGCAGCTCCTTTGTTGGCGACGAGCAGTACTTC. Amino acid sequence: CASSSFVGDEQYF.

The chain recombines TRBV6-6 with TRBJ2-7; D not certain. V lost 6 bases, J lost 5 bases, and 14 bases lay in between. Germline CDR1 MNHNY, CDR2 SVGAGI (reference sequence). This CDR3 spans 13 amino acids. CDR3 sequence (DNA): TGTGCCAGCAGCCCCATTCTCAAGCACGAGCAGTACTTC. Encoded protein: CASSPILKHEQYF.

This chain uses TRBV6-1 with TRBJ1-4; D is unresolved. Germline V gene lookup returns CDR1 MNHNS and CDR2 SASEGT. The V gene lost 2 bases and the J gene lost 7 bases, with 11 bases spanning the gap. This CDR3 is built from 14 residues. CDR3 sequence (DNA): TGTGCCAGCAGTGAACAGGAGATTTTTGAAAAACTGTTTTTT. This codes for CASSEQEIFEKLFF.

The CDR3 DNA reads as TGTGCCAGCAGCTTGGTGGGTGGTCTAGCGGGAGTGACGCAGTATTTT. Translating gives CASSLVGGLAGVTQYF. The chain joins TRBV5-4 to TRBJ2-3, with 10 bases that match TRBD2. After removal of 0 bases from V and 9 bases from J, the junction contained 10 bases not matched to a gene. This CDR3 spans 16 amino acids. The germline V gene has CDR1 SGHNT and CDR2 YYREEE (reference sequence).

This clone showed up just once. The chain recombines TRBV4-1 with TRBJ2-6; D call uncertain. With 1 base removed from V and 1 base from J, the gap between germline ends came to 5 bases. This CDR3 is 15 amino acids long. Per the germline V gene, CDR1 is MGHRA and CDR2 is YSYEKL. CDR3 sequence (DNA): TGCGCCAGCAGCCAAGTACTTTCTGGGGCCAACGTCCTGACTTTC. Translated: CASSQVLSGANVLTF.

The gene calls are TRBV21-1 and TRBJ1-5; TRBD1 is taken as the D call from the table, unchecked against the DNA. TRBV21-1 is a pseudogene locus. The CDR3 sequence is 19 residues long. The DNA for the CDR3 is TGTGCCAGCAGCCTCCTTTGGGACAGAGGGCTCGGGGAAAAAAAGCCCCAGCATTTT. It yields the protein CASSLLWDRGLGEKKPQHF.

The chain is built from TRBV21-1 and TRBJ2-5; TRBD1, the table's D call, was not compared with the DNA. TRBV21-1 is reported as a pseudogene. The CDR3 runs to 18 residues. The CDR3 here is CASMFRGQGARVQETQYF. The CDR3 coding sequence is TGTGCCAGCATGTTCCGGGGACAGGGGGCGAGAGTGCAAGAGACCCAGTACTTC.

The chain recombines TRBV19 with TRBJ2-1; TRBD2 agrees at 7 bases. Trimming at V came to 6 bases and at J to 6 bases, leaving 11 bases not matched to a gene. Per germline, CDR1 LNHDA and CDR2 SQIVND (reference sequence). The CDR3 consists of 15 residues. The CDR3 bases are TGTGCCAGTAGAGATGGGAGGGCCACTTTCAATGAGCAGTTCTTC. Its protein is CASRDGRATFNEQFF.

The J gene is TRBJ2-5, the V gene TRBV5-4, with TRBD1 identical over 7 bases. CDR1 is SGHNT and CDR2 is YYREEE in the germline V gene (reference sequence). Germline trimming cut 4 bases from V and 5 bases from J; bases unmatched to any gene: 8. This CDR3 contains 14 residues. The CDR3 nucleotides read TGTGCCAGCAGCCGACAGGGAGCGTCTGAGACCCAGTACTTC. It codes for CASSRQGASETQYF. The full variable domain, in which reference TRBV5-4 and TRBJ2-5 provide the parts outside the CDR3, is ETGVTQSPTHLIKTRGQQVTLRCSSQSGHNTVSWYQQALGQGPQFIFQYYREEENGRGNFPPRFSGLQFPNYSSELNVNALELDDSALYLCASSRQGASETQYFGPGTRLLVL.

This chain joins TRBV5-6 and TRBJ2-5, with a tentative D call TRBD1 (6 bases). CDR3 size: 15 residues. Germline V gene lookup returns CDR1 SGHDT and CDR2 YYEEEE. V was cut by 0 bases and J by 5 bases, with 14 bases left in between. CDR3 DNA sequence: TGTGCCAGCAGCTTGGCTTCTGGGGGCGGGGAGACCCAGTACTTC. It encodes CASSLASGGGETQYF.

The chain has TRBV10-3 and TRBJ1-2; TRBD1 matches 8 bases. Germline V gene data show CDR1 as ENHRY and CDR2 as SYGVKD. The CDR3 totals 13 residues. The V and J ends lost 6 bases and 4 bases, in that order; junction bases with no gene match: 4. The CDR3 DNA reads TGTGCCATCAGGCAGGGGGCTGGCTATGGCTACACCTTC. This translates into CAIRQGAGYGYTF.

The rearrangement joins TRBV6-4 to TRBJ1-1; weak D call: TRBD1 (5 bases). With 2 bases removed from V and 10 bases from J, the gap between germline ends came to 17 bases. From germline, CDR1 is MRHNA and CDR2 SNTAGT. The CDR3 runs to 14 residues. CDR3 nucleotides: TGTGCCAGCAGTGACCTTCCTACAGGAGTGGGAGCTTTCTTT. It specifies CASSDLPTGVGAFF.

The rearrangement links TRBV29-1 to TRBJ1-2; weak D call: TRBD1 (5 bases). The CDR3 covers 13 residues. Trimming removed 6 bases at V and 8 bases at J, with 19 bases between. Germline V CDR1 and CDR2: SQVTM, ANQGSEA. The CDR3 region is CSVLWGSKDGYTF. For the CDR3, the DNA is TGCAGCGTACTCTGGGGCAGTAAAGACGGCTACACCTTC.

V gene TRBV5-4 combines with J gene TRBJ2-2, with 9 bases lining up with TRBD1. Trimming removed 3 bases from V and 3 bases from J; junction bases left unmatched: 6. Germline V CDR1 and CDR2: SGHNT, YYREEE (reference sequence). CDR3 length: 16 residues. The CDR3 region has the DNA TGTGCCAGCAGCTCCCTGGACAGGGGTGACACCGGGGAGCTGTTTTTT. Amino acid sequence: CASSSLDRGDTGELFF.

The chain carries TRBV18 and TRBJ1-5; D gene unclear. V lost 6 bases and J lost 4, with 10 bases in between. CDR3 length equals 13 residues. The germline V gene has CDR1 KGHSH and CDR2 LQKENI. The CDR3 loop reads CASSESQNQPQHF. CDR3 in DNA: TGTGCCAGCTCCGAGAGCCAGAATCAGCCCCAGCATTTT.

The chain links TRBV5-1 to TRBJ2-1, with a tentative D call TRBD2 (5 bases). The V gene's germline CDR1 is SGHRS and CDR2 YFSETQ. V lost 6 bases and J 4 bases, leaving 11 bases between the germline ends. This CDR3 comprises 13 residues. The DNA of the CDR3 is TGCGCCAGCAACAACGGGGAATACAATGAGCAGTTCTTC. Protein sequence: CASNNGEYNEQFF.

V is TRBV5-1 and J is TRBJ1-3; the match to TRBD1 covers 7 bases. This CDR3 spans 15 amino acids. J lost 0 bases, V lost 4 bases, and 4 bases had no gene match. Germline CDR1 reads SGHRS; CDR2 reads YFSETQ. The CDR3 nucleotides read TGCGCCAGCAGCCCGGGGACAGTCTCTGGAAACACCATATATTTT. It encodes CASSPGTVSGNTIYF.